The sample holds many counts of the clone carrying this T cell receptor (beta chain). The data were taken from a study of T cells in Graves' hyperthyroidism and ophthalmopathy. From RNA transcripts, TCR beta CDR3 regions were amplified. TCR CDR3 underwent first-round RT-PCR with the HTBI primer set. TCRdb itself ran the multiplex PCR reads through MiXCR, one entry per CDR3 protein. The sample carries under 350,000 distinct CDR3 sequences, about a sixth recorded once. The sequence derives from an older woman with Graves' ophthalmopathy. The specimen was blood.

CDR3 DNA: TGTGCCAGCAGCCCTACCGGGGGACTCAATCAGCCCCAGCATTTT. Amino acids: CASSPTGGLNQPQHF. The rearrangement uses TRBV7-9 and TRBJ1-5; possibly TRBD1 for D (5 bases). The CDR3 runs to 15 residues. The ends were cut back, 5 bases at V and 3 bases at J, with 14 bases in the middle. Germline assignment: CDR1 SEHNR and CDR2 FQNEAQ (reference sequence).